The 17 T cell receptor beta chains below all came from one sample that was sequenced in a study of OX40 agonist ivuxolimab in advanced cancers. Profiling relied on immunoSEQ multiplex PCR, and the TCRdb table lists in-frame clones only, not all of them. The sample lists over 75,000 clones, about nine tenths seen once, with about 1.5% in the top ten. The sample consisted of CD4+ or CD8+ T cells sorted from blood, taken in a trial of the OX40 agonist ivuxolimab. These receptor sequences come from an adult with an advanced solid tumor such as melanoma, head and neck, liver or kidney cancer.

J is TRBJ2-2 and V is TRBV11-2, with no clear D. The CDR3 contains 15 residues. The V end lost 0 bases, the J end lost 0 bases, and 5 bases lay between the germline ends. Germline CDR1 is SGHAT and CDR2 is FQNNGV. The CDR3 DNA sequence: TGTGCCAGCAGCTTAGATACGGCGAACACCGGGGAGCTGTTTTTT. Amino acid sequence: CASSLDTANTGELFF.

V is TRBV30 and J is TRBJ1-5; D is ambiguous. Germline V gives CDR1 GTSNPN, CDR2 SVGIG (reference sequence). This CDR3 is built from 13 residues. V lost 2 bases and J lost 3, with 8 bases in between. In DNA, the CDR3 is TGTGCCTGGAGTAGGGATATCAATCAGCCCCAGCATTTT. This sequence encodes CAWSRDINQPQHF.

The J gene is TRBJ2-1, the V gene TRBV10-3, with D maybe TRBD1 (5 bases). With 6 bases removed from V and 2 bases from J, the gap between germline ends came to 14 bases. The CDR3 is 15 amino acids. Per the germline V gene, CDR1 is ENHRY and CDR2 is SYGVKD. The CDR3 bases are TGTGCCATCAGCCGCGACGCAGGGACCTACAATGAGCAGTTCTTC. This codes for CAISRDAGTYNEQFF.

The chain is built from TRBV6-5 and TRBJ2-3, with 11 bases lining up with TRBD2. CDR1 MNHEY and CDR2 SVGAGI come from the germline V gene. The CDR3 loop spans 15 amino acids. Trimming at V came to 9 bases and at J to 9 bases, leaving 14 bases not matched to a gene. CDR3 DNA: TGTGCCAGTCCCAAACTAGCGGGAGCCACCTCAACGCAGTATTTT. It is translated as CASPKLAGATSTQYF.

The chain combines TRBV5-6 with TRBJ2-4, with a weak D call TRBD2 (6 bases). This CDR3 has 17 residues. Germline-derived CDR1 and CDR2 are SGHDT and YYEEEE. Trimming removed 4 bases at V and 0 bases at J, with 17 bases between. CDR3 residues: CASSRRDGGLAKNIQYF. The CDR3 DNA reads TGTGCCAGCAGCCGGCGGGATGGAGGGTTAGCCAAAAACATTCAGTACTTC. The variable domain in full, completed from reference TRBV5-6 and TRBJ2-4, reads DAGVTQSPTHLIKTRGQQVTLRCSPKSGHDTVSWYQQALGQGPQFIFQYYEEEERQRGNFPDRFSGHQFPNYSSELNVNALLLGDSALYLCASSRRDGGLAKNIQYFGAGTRLSVL.

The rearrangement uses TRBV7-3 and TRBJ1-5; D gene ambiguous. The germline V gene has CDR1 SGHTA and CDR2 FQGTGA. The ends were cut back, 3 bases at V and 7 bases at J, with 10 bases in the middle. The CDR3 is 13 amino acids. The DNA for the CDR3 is TGTGCCAGCAGCTTGCGGGCGGACCAGCCCCAGCATTTT. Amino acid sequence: CASSLRADQPQHF. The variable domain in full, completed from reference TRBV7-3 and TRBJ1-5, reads GAGVSQTPSNKVTEKGKYVELRCDPISGHTALYWYRQSLGQGPEFLIYFQGTGAADDSGLPNDRFFAVRPEGSVSTLKIQRTERGDSAVYLCASSLRADQPQHFGDGTRLSIL.

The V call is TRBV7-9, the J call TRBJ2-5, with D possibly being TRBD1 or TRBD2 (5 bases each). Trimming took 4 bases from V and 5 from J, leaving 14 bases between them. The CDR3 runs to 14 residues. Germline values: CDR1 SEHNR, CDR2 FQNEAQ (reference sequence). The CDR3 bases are TGTGCCAGCAGCTCTTATCGGGGCTGGGAGACCCAGTACTTC. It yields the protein CASSSYRGWETQYF.

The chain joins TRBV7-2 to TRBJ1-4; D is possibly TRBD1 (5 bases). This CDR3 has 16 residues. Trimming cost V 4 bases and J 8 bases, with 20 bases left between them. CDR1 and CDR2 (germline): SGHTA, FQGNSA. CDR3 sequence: CASSSRGGAMREKLFF. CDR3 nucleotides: TGTGCCAGCAGCTCCCGGGGAGGGGCGATGAGGGAAAAACTGTTTTTT.

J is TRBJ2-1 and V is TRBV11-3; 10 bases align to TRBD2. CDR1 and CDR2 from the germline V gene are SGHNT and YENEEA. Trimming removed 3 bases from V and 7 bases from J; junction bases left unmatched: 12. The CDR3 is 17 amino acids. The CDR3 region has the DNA TGTGCCAGCAGCTTCGAACCCGGGACTAGCGTATTGAATGAGCAGTTCTTC. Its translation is CASSFEPGTSVLNEQFF.

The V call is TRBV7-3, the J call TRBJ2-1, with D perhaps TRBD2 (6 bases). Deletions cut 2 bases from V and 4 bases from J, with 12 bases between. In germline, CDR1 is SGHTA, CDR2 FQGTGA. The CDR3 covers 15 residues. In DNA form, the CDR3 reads TGTGCCAGCAGCTTAGCGGGAACCCCTTACAATGAGCAGTTCTTC. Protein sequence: CASSLAGTPYNEQFF.

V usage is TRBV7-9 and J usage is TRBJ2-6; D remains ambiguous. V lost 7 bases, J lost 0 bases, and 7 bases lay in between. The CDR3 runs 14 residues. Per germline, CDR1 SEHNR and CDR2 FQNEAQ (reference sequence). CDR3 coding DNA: TGTGCCAGCACCAGCGACTCTGGGGCCAACGTCCTGACTTTC. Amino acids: CASTSDSGANVLTF.

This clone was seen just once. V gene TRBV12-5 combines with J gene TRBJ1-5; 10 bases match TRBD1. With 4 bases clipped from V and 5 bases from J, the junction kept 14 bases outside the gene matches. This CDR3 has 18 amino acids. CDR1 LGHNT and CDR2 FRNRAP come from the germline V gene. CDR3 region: CASGSSPSGTGDDQPQHF. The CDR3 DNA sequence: TGTGCTAGTGGTTCCTCACCTTCCGGGACAGGGGATGATCAGCCCCAGCATTTT.

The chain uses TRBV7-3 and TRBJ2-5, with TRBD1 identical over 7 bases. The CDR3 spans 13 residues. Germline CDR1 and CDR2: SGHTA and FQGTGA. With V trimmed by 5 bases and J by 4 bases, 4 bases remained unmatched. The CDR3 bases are TGTGCCAGCAGCCCATGGACAGGAGAGACCCAGTACTTC. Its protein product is CASSPWTGETQYF.

The CDR3 DNA sequence: TGTGCCAGTAGGCGGGGACAGGGGACTGAAGCTTTCTTT. Its translation: CASRRGQGTEAFF. The chain carries TRBV19 and TRBJ1-1, with 10 bases matching TRBD1. Germline-derived CDR1 and CDR2 are LNHDA and SQIVND (reference sequence). The CDR3 is 13 amino acids. The V gene end was trimmed by 6 bases and the J gene end by 5 bases; junction bases not matched to a gene: 3.

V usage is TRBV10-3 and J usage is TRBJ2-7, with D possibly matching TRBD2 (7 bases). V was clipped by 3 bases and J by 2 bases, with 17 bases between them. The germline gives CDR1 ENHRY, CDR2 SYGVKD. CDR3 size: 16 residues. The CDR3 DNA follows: TGTGCCATCAGTGATGCAGGGGTCGGGGGGACCTACGAGCAGTACTTC. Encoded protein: CAISDAGVGGTYEQYF.

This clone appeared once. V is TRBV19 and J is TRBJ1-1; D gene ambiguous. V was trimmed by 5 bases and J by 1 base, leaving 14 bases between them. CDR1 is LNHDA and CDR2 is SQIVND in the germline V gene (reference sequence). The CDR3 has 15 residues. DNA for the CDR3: TGTGCCAGTAGTCTTGAGGGTTTCGGGAACACTGAAGCTTTCTTT. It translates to CASSLEGFGNTEAFF.

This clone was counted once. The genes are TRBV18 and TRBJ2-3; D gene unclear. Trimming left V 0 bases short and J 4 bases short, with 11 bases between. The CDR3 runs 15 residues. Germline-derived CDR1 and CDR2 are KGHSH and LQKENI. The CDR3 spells CASSPPVGIPDTQYF. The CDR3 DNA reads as TGTGCCAGCTCACCACCGGTAGGGATCCCAGATACGCAGTATTTT.